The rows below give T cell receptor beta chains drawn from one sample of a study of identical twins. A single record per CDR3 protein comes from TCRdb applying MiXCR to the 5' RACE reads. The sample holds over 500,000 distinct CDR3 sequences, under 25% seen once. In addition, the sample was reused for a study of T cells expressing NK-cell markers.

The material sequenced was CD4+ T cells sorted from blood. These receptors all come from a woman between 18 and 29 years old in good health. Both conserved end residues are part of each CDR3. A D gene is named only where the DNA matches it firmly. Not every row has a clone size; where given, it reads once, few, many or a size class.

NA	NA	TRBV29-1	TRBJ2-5	TGCAGCGTTGTCGTCGACGGGAAAGAGACCCAGTACTTC	CSVVVDGKETQYF
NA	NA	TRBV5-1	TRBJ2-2	TGCGCCAGCAGCAAAAACCTAGACACCGGGGAGCTGTTTTTT	CASSKNLDTGELFF
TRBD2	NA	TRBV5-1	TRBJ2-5	TGCGCCAGCAGCAATGGGACTAGCGGAGAGACCCAGTACTTC	CASSNGTSGETQYF
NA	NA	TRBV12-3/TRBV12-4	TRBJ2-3	TGTGCCAGCACCAAACTAGCAGTCACAGATACGCAGTATTTT	CASTKLAVTDTQYF
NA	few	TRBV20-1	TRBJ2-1	TGCAGTGCTAGCAGGAGCCACAATGAGCAGTTCTTC	CSASRSHNEQFF
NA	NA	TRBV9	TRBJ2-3	TGTGCCAGCAGCGTACGTACCGTCCCAGATACGCAGTATTTT	CASSVRTVPDTQYF
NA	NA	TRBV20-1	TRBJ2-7	TGCAGTGCTAGAGATCTAGCAGGGAGAGTGGACGAGCAGTACTTC	CSARDLAGRVDEQYF
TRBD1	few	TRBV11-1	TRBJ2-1	TGTGCCAGCAGCTCTACCGGGACAGGGATCAATGAGCAGTTCTTC	CASSSTGTGINEQFF
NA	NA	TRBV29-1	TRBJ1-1	TGCAGCGTTGGCGGCGGCACAGGGATGAACACTGAAGCTTTCTTT	CSVGGGTGMNTEAFF
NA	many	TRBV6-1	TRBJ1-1	TGTGCCAGCAGTGGAAGACAGGCCCACACTGAAGCTTTCTTT	CASSGRQAHTEAFF
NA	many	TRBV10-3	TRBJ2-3	TGTGCCATCAGCCCCGGTCGGGATACGCAGTATTTT	CAISPGRDTQYF
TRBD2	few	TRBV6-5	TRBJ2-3	TGTGCCAGCAGTTACTCCATCCTTAGCGGGGGGCACACAGATACGCAGTATTTT	CASSYSILSGGHTDTQYF
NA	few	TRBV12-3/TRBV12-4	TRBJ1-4	TGTGCCAGCAGTTCCGGGGGACGGGGGAGGACTAATGAAAAACTGTTTTTT	CASSSGGRGRTNEKLFF
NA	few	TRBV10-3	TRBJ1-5	TGTGCCACCAAGCGACAGAGTGATAGCAATCAGCCCCAGCATTTT	CATKRQSDSNQPQHF
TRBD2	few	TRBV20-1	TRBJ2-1	TGCAGTGCTAAAAGCGGGAGCTCCTACAATGAGCAGTTCTTC	CSAKSGSSYNEQFF
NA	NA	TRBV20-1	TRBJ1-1	TGCAGTGCTAAGAAGGTGTTCGAAGCTTTCTTT	CSAKKVFEAFF
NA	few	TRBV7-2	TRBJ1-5	TGTGCCAGCAGCCCAAATCAGGGGTCGCAGCCCCAGCATTTT	CASSPNQGSQPQHF
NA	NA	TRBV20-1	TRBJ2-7	TGCAGTGCGAGACGTTACCGGGACCACGGAGAGCAGTACTTC	CSARRYRDHGEQYF
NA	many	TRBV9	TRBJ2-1	TGTGCCAGCAGCGTAGTCGGGTCCCCCAACCTCAATGAGCAGTTCTTC	CASSVVGSPNLNEQFF
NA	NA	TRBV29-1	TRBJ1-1	TGCAGCGTTGGCAGGAACACTGAAGCTTTCTTT	CSVGRNTEAFF
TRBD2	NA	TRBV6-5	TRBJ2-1	TGTGCCAGCAGTTACGGCGGGAGATTAGCGGAGCAGTTCTTC	CASSYGGRLAEQFF
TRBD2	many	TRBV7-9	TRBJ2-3	TGTGCCAGCAGCGAGAGCGGGAGTGCAGATACGCAGTATTTT	CASSESGSADTQYF
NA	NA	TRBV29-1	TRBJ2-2	TGCAGCGTTGAACGGAGCGGAGTAACCGGGGAGCTGTTTTTT	CSVERSGVTGELFF
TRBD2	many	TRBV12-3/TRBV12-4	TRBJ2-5	TGTGCCAGCAGTCTCCGTAGCGGGGGCGAGACCCAGTACTTC	CASSLRSGGETQYF
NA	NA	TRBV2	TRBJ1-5	TGTGCCAGCAGAGCAGGGCGGTGGGGCAATCAGCCCCAGCATTTT	CASRAGRWGNQPQHF
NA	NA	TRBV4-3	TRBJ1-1	TGCGCCAGCAACGGCCAGGGAACCGAAGCTTTCTTT	CASNGQGTEAFF
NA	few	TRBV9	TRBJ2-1	TGTGCCAGCAGCGGCCGATATGGCAATGAGCAGTTCTTC	CASSGRYGNEQFF
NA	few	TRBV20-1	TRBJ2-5	TGCAGTGCTAGGAGAGATTGGGCTGGGCCCAGAGAGACCCAGTACTTC	CSARRDWAGPRETQYF
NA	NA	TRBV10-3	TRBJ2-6	TGTGCCATCAGTTTGGACGGCTTCTCTGGGGCCAACGTCCTGACTTTC	CAISLDGFSGANVLTF
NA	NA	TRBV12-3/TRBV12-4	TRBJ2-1	TGTGCCAGCATAGGGGTTTCCTACAATGAGCAGTTCTTC	CASIGVSYNEQFF
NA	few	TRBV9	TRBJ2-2	TGTGCCAGCAGCGCCCAGATCGGGACTAACACCGGGGAGCTGTTTTTT	CASSAQIGTNTGELFF
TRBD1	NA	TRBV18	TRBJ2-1	TGTGCCAGCCCACCACCGCCCGGACAGGGTAGCTCCTACAATGAGCAGTTCTTC	CASPPPPGQGSSYNEQFF
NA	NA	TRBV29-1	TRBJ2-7	TGCAGGGCCGGGACACAATACGAGCAGTACTTC	CRAGTQYEQYF
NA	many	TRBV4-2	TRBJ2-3	TGTGCCAGCAGCCAAGAGGGTCGCGGGGATACGCAGTATTTT	CASSQEGRGDTQYF
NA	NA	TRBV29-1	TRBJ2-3	TGCAGCGTAGGAAGAGGGGCCGATACGCAGTATTTT	CSVGRGADTQYF
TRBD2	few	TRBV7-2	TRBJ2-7	TGTGCCAGCGGGACTAGCGGGGTTACCTACGAGCAGTACTTC	CASGTSGVTYEQYF
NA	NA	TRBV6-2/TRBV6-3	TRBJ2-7	TGTGCCAGCAGTTACAGACAGGCCACAAAGTCTGATGTAGACGAGCAGTACTTC	CASSYRQATKSDVDEQYF
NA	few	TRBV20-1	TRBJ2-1	TGCAGTGCCAGAGGGGTCGCTTACAATGAGCAGTTCTTC	CSARGVAYNEQFF
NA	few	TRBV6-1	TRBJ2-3	TGTGCCAGCAGTCGCTGGGGTGTGCTGGATACGCAGTATTTT	CASSRWGVLDTQYF
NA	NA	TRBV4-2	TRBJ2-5	TGTGCCAGCAGCCAAGATGCAGGTCAAGAGACCCAGTACTTC	CASSQDAGQETQYF
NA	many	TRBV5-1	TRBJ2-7	TGCGCCAGCAGCTTTGGGACCACTTACGAGCAGTACTTC	CASSFGTTYEQYF
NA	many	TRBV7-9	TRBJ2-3	TGTGCCAGCAGTTGGGAGATAGATACGCAGTATTTT	CASSWEIDTQYF
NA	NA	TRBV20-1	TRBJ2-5	TGCAGTGCTAGGCCCCTACTCGACTCCGCGGGAGAGACCCAGTACTTC	CSARPLLDSAGETQYF
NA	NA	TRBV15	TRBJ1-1	TGTGCCACCAGCAGAGATCGGGGCAGTGAAGCTTTCTTT	CATSRDRGSEAFF
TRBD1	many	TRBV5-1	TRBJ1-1	TGCGCCAGCAGCAGGGGGACAGCGAACACTGAAGCTTTCTTT	CASSRGTANTEAFF
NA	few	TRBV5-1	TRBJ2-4	TGCGCCAGCAGCTTGGGAGTTAACAAGGACATTCAGTACTTC	CASSLGVNKDIQYF
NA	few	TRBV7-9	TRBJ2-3	TGTGCCAGCAGCTTAAGAGGCCAAGAGGCAGATACGCAGTATTTT	CASSLRGQEADTQYF
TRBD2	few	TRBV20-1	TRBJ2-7	TGCAGTGCTGGTCCCGGACTAGCGTACGAGCAGTACTTC	CSAGPGLAYEQYF
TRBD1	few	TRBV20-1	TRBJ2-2	TGCAGTGCCTGGGACAGCCGAGGGACCGGGGAGCTGTTTTTT	CSAWDSRGTGELFF
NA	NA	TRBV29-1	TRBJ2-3	TGCAGCGTTGCTTATGTATGGATCACAGATACGCAGTATTTT	CSVAYVWITDTQYF
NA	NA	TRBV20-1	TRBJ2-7	TGCAGTGCTAGCGGGCCGTCCGGCGAGCAGTACTTC	CSASGPSGEQYF
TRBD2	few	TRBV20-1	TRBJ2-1	TGCAGTGCTAGAGATGCCCAGCGGGGAAGGGGCAATGAGCAGTTCTTC	CSARDAQRGRGNEQFF
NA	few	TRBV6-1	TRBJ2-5	TGTGCCAGCAGTCCGAATTTCCAAGAGACCCAGTACTTC	CASSPNFQETQYF